Sequencing of this T cell receptor gamma chain was carried out in a study of gamma-delta chains in newborns, infants, children. In the study overall: Microbial exposure reportedly drives polyclonal innate γδ T cell expansion after birth.

TCRdb re-called the reads with CATT. The sample holds roughly 700 gamma-chain clones, 5.9% seen once. This CDR3 contains 13 residues. CDR1 VENAVY and CDR2 YDSYNSRV come from the germline V gene. This clone was observed a few times. A far bigger clonotype differs at one base, so this is likely a read error. The receptor was isolated from a child who was a newborn, infant or young child, either healthy, febrile or measles-vaccinated (not recorded which). Input material: blood. The V gene is TRGV8, the J gene TRGJ1 or TRGJ2. As DNA, the CDR3 is TGTGCCGCCTGGGGCCCGAATTATTATAAGAAACTCTTT. This codes for CAAWGPNYYKKLF.